One sample yielded the 21 T cell receptor beta chains listed below, sequenced in a study of blood T cell repertoires in COVID-19. The protocol was immunoSEQ multiplex PCR, while the TCRdb copy is restricted to in-frame clones and leaves out a portion. Altogether roughly 250,000 clones are present, about nine tenths being singletons, with the ten largest covering approximately 7.5%. Input material: peripheral blood. The receptor source for this set is a man between 60 and 70 years old who had recovered from COVID-19.

The gene calls are TRBV7-9 and TRBJ2-5, with D possibly being TRBD1 (6 bases). This CDR3 contains 17 residues. Germline CDR1 and CDR2: SEHNR and FQNEAQ (reference sequence). Trimming took 0 bases from V and 2 from J, leaving 16 bases between them. This CDR3 reads CASSLAHRASEQETQYF. CDR3 coding DNA: TGTGCCAGCAGCTTAGCCCACAGGGCAAGCGAGCAAGAGACCCAGTACTTC.

J is TRBJ2-7 and V is TRBV7-9; 9 bases match TRBD1. Germline V lookup: CDR1 SEHNR, CDR2 FQNEAQ (reference sequence). The V segment lost 5 bases and the J segment 11 bases; nucleotides outside the gene matches: 7. This CDR3 is built from 12 residues. This CDR3 is CASSVLQGAEYF. As DNA, the CDR3 is TGTGCCAGCAGCGTCTTACAGGGGGCGGAGTACTTC.

The gene calls are TRBV2 and TRBJ1-6; D may be TRBD1 (5 bases). CDR3 length equals 15 residues. V dropped 6 bases and J dropped 10 bases, with 19 bases sitting between them. Germline V gene sequence: CDR1 SNHLY, CDR2 FYNNEI. The CDR3 DNA sequence: TGTGCCAGCAGACCACTCCGGGGGACTGAATCACCCCTCCACTTT. Translated, it gives CASRPLRGTESPLHF.

The V gene is TRBV7-9, the J gene TRBJ2-7, with 9 positions matching TRBD2. The trim removed 5 bases at V and 3 bases at J, leaving 11 bases unmatched. The CDR3 is 16 amino acids. CDR1 and CDR2 (germline): SEHNR, FQNEAQ (reference sequence). The DNA of the CDR3 is TGTGCCAGCAGCCAAATGAGCGGGGGGACCTTCTACGAGCAGTACTTC. Translated, it gives CASSQMSGGTFYEQYF.

The chain uses TRBV11-2 and TRBJ2-3; D is uncertain. V lost 8 bases and J lost 2, with 5 bases in between. CDR1 SGHAT and CDR2 FQNNGV come from the germline V gene. The CDR3 length is 11 residues. The chain's CDR3 is CASGHTDTQYF. CDR3 coding DNA: TGTGCCAGCGGGCACACAGATACGCAGTATTTT. The full variable domain, completed using reference TRBV11-2 and TRBJ2-3, is EAGVAQSPRYKIIEKRQSVAFWCNPISGHATLYWYQQILGQGPKLLIQFQNNGVVDDSQLPKDRFSAERLKGVDSTLKIQPAKLEDSAVYLCASGHTDTQYFGPGTRLTVL.

The chain recombines TRBV15 with TRBJ2-2; TRBD1 agrees at 8 bases. The CDR3 loop spans 15 amino acids. The germline V gene has CDR1 LNHNV and CDR2 YYDKDF (reference sequence). Losses at the gene ends were 5 bases for V and 0 bases for J; bases not matched to a gene: 2. CDR3 region: CATSGGQANTGELFF. For the CDR3, the DNA is TGTGCCACCAGCGGGGGACAGGCGAACACCGGGGAGCTGTTTTTT.

A few counts support this clone. CDR3: CASGQEGRGHGYTF. Here the CDR3 DNA reads TGTGCTAGTGGTCAAGAGGGCAGGGGGCATGGCTACACCTTC. V usage is TRBV12-5 and J usage is TRBJ1-2, with 8 nucleotides matching TRBD1. The V segment lost 5 bases and the J segment 6 bases; nucleotides outside the gene matches: 8. CDR3 length: 14 amino acids. From germline, CDR1 is LGHNT and CDR2 FRNRAP. The whole variable domain, filled in from reference TRBV12-5 and TRBJ1-2, reads DARVTQTPRHKVTEMGQEVTMRCQPILGHNTVFWYRQTMMQGLELLAYFRNRAPLDDSGMPKDRFSAEMPDATLATLKIQPSEPRDSAVYFCASGQEGRGHGYTFGSGTRLTVV.

J is TRBJ1-1 and V is TRBV5-6; 9 nucleotides match TRBD1. CDR1 and CDR2 (germline): SGHDT, YYEEEE. V lost 3 bases, J lost 7 bases, and 7 bases stayed unmatched. CDR3 length equals 14 residues. CDR3 residues: CASSYGQGSREAFF. The DNA for the CDR3 is TGTGCCAGCAGCTATGGACAGGGGAGTCGTGAAGCTTTCTTT.

The rearrangement uses TRBV4-1 and TRBJ1-2; D is perhaps TRBD1 (6 bases). This CDR3 has 14 residues. Trimming removed 1 base from V and 8 bases from J, with 14 bases in between. Germline assignment: CDR1 MGHRA and CDR2 YSYEKL. In DNA, the CDR3 is TGCGCCAGCAGCCAAGTGCCGTCTACAGGGGGCTACACCTTC. It yields the protein CASSQVPSTGGYTF.

This chain links TRBV10-3 with TRBJ1-2; 10 nucleotides match TRBD1. V lost 5 bases to trimming and J lost 4 bases; unmatched junction nucleotides: 4. This CDR3 region has 14 residues. Germline lookup yields CDR1 ENHRY and CDR2 SYGVKD. CDR3 sequence reads: CAISPGTGAYGYTF. CDR3 DNA: TGTGCCATCAGTCCCGGGACAGGGGCCTATGGCTACACCTTC.

The chain carries TRBV2 and TRBJ2-3; D is uncertain. The CDR3 has 12 residues. V lost 7 bases and J 4 bases, leaving 9 bases between the germline ends. Germline CDR1 SNHLY, CDR2 FYNNEI. CDR3 protein: CASKKASDTQYF. CDR3 sequence (DNA): TGTGCCAGCAAGAAAGCTTCAGATACGCAGTATTTT.

The rearrangement links TRBV7-2 to TRBJ1-3, with D unresolved. This CDR3 is 13 amino acids long. V was pared by 4 bases and J by 1 base, with 5 bases between. Germline assignment: CDR1 SGHTA and CDR2 FQGNSA. The CDR3, as DNA: TGTGCCAGCAGCTCACAATCTGGAAACACCATATATTTT. As protein: CASSSQSGNTIYF. Full variable domain (missing parts from reference TRBV7-2 and TRBJ1-3): GAGVSQSPSNKVTEKGKDVELRCDPISGHTALYWYRQSLGQGLEFLIYFQGNSAPDKSGLPSDRFSAERTGGSVSTLTIQRTQQEDSAVYLCASSSQSGNTIYFGEGSWLTVV.

The chain couples TRBV25-1 to TRBJ1-3; no clear D gene. Germline V gene data show CDR1 as MGHDK and CDR2 as SYGVNS. V dropped 8 bases and J dropped 0 bases, with 5 bases sitting between them. The CDR3 runs to 12 residues. The CDR3 DNA reads TGTGCCAGCCTGAGCTCTGGAAACACCATATATTTT. As protein: CASLSSGNTIYF. Using reference TRBV25-1 and TRBJ1-3 for the parts outside the CDR3, the full variable domain is EADIYQTPRYLVIGTGKKITLECSQTMGHDKMYWYQQDPGMELHLIHYSYGVNSTEKGDLSSESTVSRIRTEHFPLTLESARPSHTSQYLCASLSSGNTIYFGEGSWLTVV.

This clone has ten or more counts. This chain links TRBV5-1 with TRBJ1-1, with 8 positions matching TRBD1. The J segment lost 4 bases and the V segment lost 7 bases, leaving 9 bases of the junction unmatched. Germline CDR1 and CDR2: SGHRS and YFSETQ. This CDR3 contains 14 residues. The CDR3 sequence is CASGATGAVTEAFF. DNA for the CDR3: TGCGCCAGCGGGGCGACAGGGGCGGTCACTGAAGCTTTCTTT. Together with reference TRBV5-1 and TRBJ1-1, the CDR3 gives the full variable domain: KAGVTQTPRYLIKTRGQQVTLSCSPISGHRSVSWYQQTPGQGLQFLFEYFSETQRNKGNFPGRFSGRQFSNSRSEMNVSTLELGDSALYLCASGATGAVTEAFFGQGTRLTVV.

The chain is built from TRBV2 and TRBJ1-2, with D unresolved. The CDR3 is 13 residues long. V lost 3 bases to trimming and J lost 4 bases, with 9 bases between them. Per the germline V gene, CDR1 is SNHLY and CDR2 is FYNNEI. The CDR3 DNA reads as TGTGCCAGCAGTGAGAATAACGGCTATGGCTACACCTTC. The encoded protein is CASSENNGYGYTF.

This chain joins TRBV7-9 and TRBJ2-7, with 7 bases identical to TRBD1. This CDR3 contains 15 residues. With V trimmed by 3 bases and J by 4 bases, 9 bases remained unmatched. Germline CDR1 SEHNR, CDR2 FQNEAQ (reference sequence). The CDR3 reads CASSFQTGQPYEQYF. The CDR3 nucleotides read TGTGCCAGCAGCTTCCAAACGGGACAGCCTTACGAGCAGTACTTC. Supplemented by reference TRBV7-9 and TRBJ2-7, the full variable domain reads DTGVSQNPRHKITKRGQNVTFRCDPISEHNRLYWYRQTLGQGPEFLTYFQNEAQLEKSRLLSDRFSAERPKGSFSTLEIQRTEQGDSAMYLCASSFQTGQPYEQYFGPGTRLTVT.

This chain connects TRBV4-2 to TRBJ1-2; D not certain. Germline assignment: CDR1 LGHNA and CDR2 YNFKEQ. The CDR3 consists of 16 residues. Trimming pared 0 bases from V and 3 bases from J, leaving 14 bases between. CDR3 nucleotides: TGTGCCAGCAGCCAAGATCAGAGAGGATCGGACTATGGCTACACCTTC. Translated, it gives CASSQDQRGSDYGYTF.

The chain carries TRBV7-8 and TRBJ2-1; TRBD2 matches at 10 bases. The CDR3 spans 14 residues. Trimming at V came to 7 bases and at J to 9 bases, leaving 9 bases not matched to a gene. The germline gives CDR1 SGHVS, CDR2 FQNEAQ. In DNA form, the CDR3 reads TGTGCCAGCACACGGAGCGGGGGGGCTTCTGAGCAGTTCTTC. Translating it yields CASTRSGGASEQFF.

J is TRBJ2-2 and V is TRBV7-8; 7 nucleotides line up with TRBD1. V shed 9 bases, J shed 7 bases, and the junction held 5 bases outside the gene matches. The CDR3 spans 12 residues. CDR1 SGHVS and CDR2 FQNEAQ come from the germline V gene. CDR3 region: CASRGQGGELFF. CDR3 DNA sequence: TGTGCCAGTAGGGGGCAGGGCGGGGAGCTGTTTTTT.

The V and J genes are TRBV28 and TRBJ1-2; D is perhaps TRBD1 (6 bases). V shed 6 bases and J shed 1 base, with 12 bases lying between them. The germline gives CDR1 MDHEN, CDR2 SYDVKM. CDR3 size: 14 residues. The CDR3 spells CASRPGQFNYGYTF. DNA of the CDR3: TGTGCCAGCAGGCCCGGACAGTTTAACTATGGCTACACCTTC.

This chain uses TRBV5-1 with TRBJ1-2; TRBD1 agrees at 7 bases. V was clipped by 4 bases and J by 5 bases; unmatched bases: 8. Germline lookup yields CDR1 SGHRS and CDR2 YFSETQ. The CDR3 consists of 14 residues. The DNA for the CDR3 is TGCGCCAGCAGCCCGGGTTCAGGGGGGTATGGCTACACCTTC. Protein product: CASSPGSGGYGYTF.